This TCR beta chain was identified in a study of blood T cells in healthy people across ages. Study-level findings and limits: Naive CD4+ cells and diversity were both higher in long-lived donors than in aged donors. Diversity estimates from one million T cells were considered underestimates. Possibly, changes in expanded clonotypes were confounded because donor CMV status was unknown.

Trimming removed 6 bases from V and 1 base from J, with 13 bases in between. Germline V gene data show CDR1 as SGHDT and CDR2 as YYEEEE. This CDR3 spans 14 amino acids. Donors ranged from about 6 to 90 years old and were healthy Caucasians in Russia. Worth noting for this clonotype: Antigen: not known.

Through a sample-barcoded 5' primer and a J-beta primer mix, a second PCR was run for roughly 7 to 11 cycles. MiXCR, run by TCRdb on the 5' RACE reads, gives a single entry per CDR3 protein. The sample has hundreds of thousands of distinct CDR3 sequences, approximately 30% seen once. The chain is built from TRBV5-6 and TRBJ1-2, with a possible D match to TRBD1 (6 bases). The sample was blood. This receptor was taken from a woman older than 75 in good health. The CDR3 is CASNVGQVNYGYTF. CDR3 sequence (DNA): TGTGCCAGCAATGTGGGACAAGTTAACTATGGCTACACCTTC.